This is a list of T cell receptor beta chains from one sample in a study of CD8+CD57+ T cells in acquired aplastic anemia. TCRdb re-derived calls from the reads in MiXCR, one entry per CDR3 protein. The data contain 150,000 to 200,000 distinct CDR3 sequences, about 64% of them seen just once; the ten biggest clones take up 46%. The sequenced sample consisted of sorted CD4+, CD8+, or CD8+CD57+ T cells (not recorded which) from PBMCs. The origin of the receptors is a human donor with severe aplastic anemia or a healthy control (not recorded which). CDR3s include the opening cysteine and the closing phenylalanine or tryptophan.

v_call cdr3_aa
TRBV4-3 CASSQDNTYNEQFF
TRBV7-9 CASSSLAGGGNEQFF
TRBV29-1 CSTRRGHGTDTQYF
TRBV24-1 CATSDRWTSVEQYF
TRBV6-6 CASTRRQGSYGYTF
TRBV29-1 CSVLLAGVEQFF
TRBV29-1 CSVVKRPGAYEQYF
TRBV6-2/TRBV6-3 CASTEPGQGGKLFF
TRBV7-2 CASSLTGQEQFF
TRBV2 CASTGNTIYF
TRBV2 CASSDWTSNEKLFF
TRBV5-1 CASRRRTDGNTIYF
TRBV7-9 CASSRGGDRGQSEQYF
TRBV5-1 CASSIRTGGDEQYF
TRBV7-9 CASSLASGANTEAFF
TRBV5-6 CASSLVGFEQYF
TRBV7-2 CASSFSGADTQYF
TRBV20-1 CSAAKGDWYTQYF
TRBV4-3 CASSQAEWAGGPAQFF
TRBV9 CASSADRGRAYGYTF
TRBV7-2 CASSFGTSGTSEQYF
TRBV24-1 CATSAGSYNEQFF
TRBV20-1 CSARETVDPYGYTF
TRBV5-1 CASSFTGRPKLNEKLFF
TRBV12-5 CASRDSRTDTQYF
TRBV10-3 CAISGVGMRAFF
TRBV7-9 CASRGRLVTGELFF
TRBV2 CASSVGPSGETQYF
TRBV7-8 CASSSPGGNMNTEAFF
TRBV7-8 CASSLALGRDEQYF
TRBV7-2 CASSSSLNPTDTQYF
TRBV5-1 CASSLGDGVGNQPQHF
TRBV7-9 CASSEWSVEVGELFF
TRBV9 CASSVAGGFGQPQHF
TRBV5-1 CASSPQDRAYEQYF
TRBV16 CASSQLKNTEAFF
TRBV9 CASSVGAGSRTEAFF
TRBV7-9 CASSLPAREHSPLHF
TRBV10-3 CAISEEGLAGGRETQYF